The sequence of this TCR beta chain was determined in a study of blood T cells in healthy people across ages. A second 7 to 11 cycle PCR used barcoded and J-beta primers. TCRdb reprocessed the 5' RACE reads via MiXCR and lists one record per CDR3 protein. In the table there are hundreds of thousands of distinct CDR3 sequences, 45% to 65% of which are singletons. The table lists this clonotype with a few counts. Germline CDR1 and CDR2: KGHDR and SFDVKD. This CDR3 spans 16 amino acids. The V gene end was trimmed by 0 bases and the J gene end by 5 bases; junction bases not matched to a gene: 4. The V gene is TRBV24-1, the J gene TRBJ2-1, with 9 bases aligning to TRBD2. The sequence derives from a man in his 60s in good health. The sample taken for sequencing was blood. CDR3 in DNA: TGTGCCACCAGTGATTTGCAGCTAGCGGGGCACAATGAGCAGTTCTTC. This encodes CATSDLQLAGHNEQFF.